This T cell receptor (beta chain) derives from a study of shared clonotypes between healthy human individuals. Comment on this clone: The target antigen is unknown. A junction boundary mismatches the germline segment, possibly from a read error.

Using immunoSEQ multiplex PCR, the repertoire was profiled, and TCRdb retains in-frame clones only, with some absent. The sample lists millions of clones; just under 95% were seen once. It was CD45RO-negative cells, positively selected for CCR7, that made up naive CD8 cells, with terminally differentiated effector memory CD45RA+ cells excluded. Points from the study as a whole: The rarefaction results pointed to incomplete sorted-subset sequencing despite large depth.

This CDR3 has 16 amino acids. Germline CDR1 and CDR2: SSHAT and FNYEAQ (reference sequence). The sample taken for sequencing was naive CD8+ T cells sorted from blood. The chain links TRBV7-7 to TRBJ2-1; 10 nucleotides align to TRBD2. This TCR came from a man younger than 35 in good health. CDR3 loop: CASSLVPGLAPNEQFF. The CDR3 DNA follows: TGTGCTAGCAGCTTAGTCCCGGGACTAGCGCCGAATGAGCAGTTCTTC.